A single sample is the source of the 14 T cell receptor beta chains below, sequenced in a study of cytomegalovirus exposure and HLA in healthy donors. With 60 Vbeta and 13 Jbeta primers, the PCR was carried out. The repertoire was sequenced with immunoSEQ multiplex PCR; TCRdb's copy has only in-frame clones and lacks some. The data show 130,000 or so clones, with around two thirds seen just once and 4.3% held by the top ten. The sample was PBMCs. The receptor source for this set is a man younger than 30 in good health and CMV-seropositive.

The chain is built from TRBV28 and TRBJ2-4, with a tentative D call TRBD2 (6 bases). The CDR3 runs to 16 residues. V was cut by 3 bases and J by 2 bases, with 14 bases left in between. From germline, CDR1 is MDHEN and CDR2 SYDVKM. This chain's CDR3 is CASSFIGGYPKNIQYF. As DNA, the CDR3 is TGTGCCAGCAGTTTTATCGGGGGATATCCCAAAAACATTCAGTACTTC.

This clone has only a few counts. The rearrangement links TRBV13 to TRBJ2-7; TRBD2 might be the D (6 bases). V shed 5 bases and J shed 2 bases, with 10 bases lying between them. Germline assignment: CDR1 PRHDT and CDR2 FYEKMQ (reference sequence). There are 13 residues in the CDR3. The CDR3: CASSPGLTYEQYF. As DNA, the CDR3 is TGTGCCAGCAGCCCGGGACTTACCTACGAGCAGTACTTC.

The rearrangement links TRBV9 to TRBJ2-5, with D possibly TRBD2 on 5 matching bases. Germline V gene data show CDR1 as SGDLS and CDR2 as YYNGEE. V was cut by 2 bases and J by 5 bases, with 13 bases left in between. The length of the CDR3 is 14 residues. The CDR3 nucleotides read TGTGCCAGCAGCGTTGAGGGTCCTGGGGAGACCCAGTACTTC. Translation: CASSVEGPGETQYF. Full variable domain (rest looked up from reference TRBV9 and TRBJ2-5): DSGVTQTPKHLITATGQRVTLRCSPRSGDLSVYWYQQSLDQGLQFLIQYYNGEERAKGNILERFSAQQFPDLHSELNLSSLELGDSALYFCASSVEGPGETQYFGPGTRLLVL.

Only a few counts were recorded for this clone. The chain combines TRBV2 with TRBJ2-7, with TRBD1 as a possible D gene (6 bases). CDR1 and CDR2 from the germline V gene are SNHLY and FYNNEI. The CDR3 extends over 13 amino acids. Trimming took off 7 bases at V and 2 bases at J, with 12 bases between the two ends. The CDR3 nucleotides read TGTGCCAGCATGGACAGCTTAACCTACGAGCAGTACTTC. It translates to CASMDSLTYEQYF.

This chain joins TRBV7-9 and TRBJ1-2, with 8 bases that match TRBD1. The germline CDR1 and CDR2 sequences are SEHNR and FQNEAQ (reference sequence). The CDR3 sequence is 16 residues long. The ends lost 7 bases at V and 5 bases at J; junction bases unmatched: 15. CDR3 DNA: TGTGCCAGCACCGCTCAGGGGGCGACGGAGGCTTATGGCTACACCTTC. As protein: CASTAQGATEAYGYTF.

The chain has TRBV2 and TRBJ2-6; D is ambiguous. Germline values: CDR1 SNHLY, CDR2 FYNNEI. V was cut by 6 bases and J by 7 bases, with 16 bases left in between. The CDR3 has 15 amino acids. This chain's CDR3 is CASRETTQRANVLTF. The CDR3 bases are TGTGCCAGCAGAGAAACAACACAGAGAGCCAACGTCCTGACTTTC.

The V gene is TRBV10-2, the J gene TRBJ1-5; D unclear. The CDR3 contains 20 residues. V gave up 0 bases and J gave up 0 bases, with 21 bases separating them. Germline V gene data show CDR1 as WSHSY and CDR2 as SAAADI. The CDR3, as DNA: TGCGCCAGCAGTGAGTCCTCGCCTGTACTAATCCACAATAGCAATCAGCCCCAGCATTTT. It yields the protein CASSESSPVLIHNSNQPQHF.

This clone was counted a few times. The J gene is TRBJ1-1, the V gene TRBV11-3, with 7 bases aligning to TRBD1. V lost 4 bases, J lost 1 base, and 6 bases stayed unmatched. Germline-derived CDR1 and CDR2 are SGHNT and YENEEA. This CDR3 has 15 amino acids. CDR3 DNA sequence: TGTGCCAGCAGCTCCCGGACAGGTGCGAACACTGAAGCTTTCTTT. Protein product: CASSSRTGANTEAFF. Variable domain in full (rest from reference TRBV11-3 and TRBJ1-1): EAGVVQSPRYKIIEKKQPVAFWCNPISGHNTLYWYLQNLGQGPELLIRYENEEAVDDSQLPKDRFSAERLKGVDSTLKIQPAELGDSAVYLCASSSRTGANTEAFFGQGTRLTVV.

CDR3 bases: TGTGCCAGTAGTATCCGGTCGTACTATGGCTACACCTTC. It translates to CASSIRSYYGYTF. The J gene is TRBJ1-2, the V gene TRBV19; no firm D call. V gave up 3 bases and J gave up 3 bases, with 8 bases separating them. Germline CDR1 reads LNHDA; CDR2 reads SQIVND (reference sequence). The CDR3 has 13 residues.

The chain couples TRBV11-2 to TRBJ2-7; D gene ambiguous. The germline V gene encodes CDR1 SGHAT and CDR2 FQNNGV. The CDR3 extends over 12 amino acids. V lost 2 bases and J 5 bases, leaving 7 bases between the germline ends. CDR3 residues: CASSLSGNEQYF. The DNA for the CDR3 is TGTGCCAGCAGCTTATCCGGTAACGAGCAGTACTTC.

This chain joins TRBV6-5 and TRBJ1-5, with 9 bases that match TRBD1. Germline CDR1 is MNHEY and CDR2 is SVGAGI. J gave up 3 bases and V 5 bases, and 5 bases lay outside the gene matches. This CDR3 region has 15 residues. CDR3: CASSRGTGINQPQHF. CDR3 nucleotide sequence: TGTGCCAGCAGTCGTGGGACAGGGATCAATCAGCCCCAGCATTTT.

This clone was counted only a few times. The V gene is TRBV7-9, the J gene TRBJ1-4, with a possible D match to TRBD1 (5 bases). Trimming took 5 bases from V and 6 from J, leaving 13 bases between them. CDR3 length equals 14 residues. Germline-derived CDR1 and CDR2 are SEHNR and FQNEAQ (reference sequence). The CDR3 reads CASSPSDSYEKLFF. For the CDR3, the DNA is TGTGCCAGCAGCCCTTCAGACAGTTATGAAAAACTGTTTTTT.

CDR3 region: CASSLTANNEKLFF. DNA for the CDR3: TGTGCCAGCAGCTTAACAGCCAATAATGAAAAACTGTTTTTT. The chain uses TRBV11-2 and TRBJ1-4; no definite D call. This CDR3 is built from 14 residues. Germline V gene lookup returns CDR1 SGHAT and CDR2 FQNNGV. Trimming took off 2 bases at V and 4 bases at J, with 8 bases between the two ends.

V usage is TRBV19 and J usage is TRBJ1-4, with 12 positions matching TRBD1. V lost 6 bases and J lost 2; bases outside the gene matches: 10. Looked up from germline, CDR1 is LNHDA and CDR2 is SQIVND (reference sequence). CDR3 length equals 18 residues. In DNA, the CDR3 is TGTGCCAGTAGGGGAACTCCGGGACAGGGGGCTACTAATGAAAAACTGTTTTTT. Protein product: CASRGTPGQGATNEKLFF.